Following are 11 T cell receptor beta chains from one sample sequenced in a study of monozygotic twins with inflammatory bowel disease. TCRdb reprocessed the 5' RACE reads and reports one entry per CDR3 protein, with no DNA. The listing records around 450,000 distinct CDR3 sequences. The specimen sequenced was blood. The receptors here all came from a human donor with ulcerative colitis or Crohn's disease, or a healthy co-twin of an affected twin (not recorded which).

The genes are TRBV19 and TRBJ1-3. CDR1 and CDR2 from the germline V gene are LNHDA and SQIVND (reference sequence). CDR3 length equals 12 residues. The CDR3 loop is CASQTTGNTIYF. Full variable domain (remainder filled in from reference TRBV19 and TRBJ1-3): DGGITQSPKYLFRKEGQNVTLSCEQNLNHDAMYWYRQDPGQGLRLIYYSQIVNDFQKGDIAEGYSVSREKKESFPLTVTSAQKNPTAFYLCASQTTGNTIYFGEGSWLTVV.

The chain couples TRBV19 to TRBJ1-1. The CDR3 loop spans 14 amino acids. Germline CDR1 and CDR2: LNHDA and SQIVND (reference sequence). The CDR3 spells CASSIPVMNTEAFF.

This chain's CDR3 is CASSTPPGQGAFGYTF. The chain recombines TRBV5-6 with TRBJ1-2; the TCRdb call, TRBD1, lacks DNA for checking. This CDR3 is built from 16 residues. CDR1 and CDR2 from the germline V gene are SGHDT and YYEEEE.

The V call is TRBV6-5, the J call TRBJ1-6; the D call of TRBD1 rests on TCRdb alone, since no DNA is present to check it. The CDR3 consists of 13 residues. Germline V gene sequence: CDR1 MNHEY, CDR2 SVGAGI. CDR3 region: CASSYQGNSPLHF.

The rearrangement links TRBV3-1 to TRBJ2-7; TCRdb proposes TRBD2, but this gene call is untestable without DNA. The CDR3 is 14 residues long. Germline V gene lookup returns CDR1 LGHDT and CDR2 YNNKEL (reference sequence). CDR3 amino acids: CASSRTSDPNEQYF.

CDR3 loop: CASSFGEVREQYF. The chain joins TRBV12-3 or TRBV12-4 to TRBJ2-7. There are 13 residues in the CDR3.

This chain connects TRBV6-5 to TRBJ2-7; without DNA, the TCRdb call of TRBD1 cannot be checked. Germline CDR1 MNHEY, CDR2 SVGAGI. This CDR3 is 15 amino acids long. CDR3 amino acids: CASSYRSAGGYEQYF.

The chain employs TRBV7-9 and TRBJ2-7; absent DNA, TCRdb's TRBD1 call cannot be checked. Germline loops: CDR1 SEHNR, CDR2 FQNEAQ (reference sequence). This CDR3 spans 13 amino acids. The CDR3 here is CASSRDSTYEQYF.

V usage is TRBV25-1 and J usage is TRBJ2-5. Looked up from germline, CDR1 is MGHDK and CDR2 is SYGVNS. The CDR3 contains 13 residues. This CDR3 is CASTTSGQETQYF.

The J gene is TRBJ2-7, the V gene TRBV20-1; TCRdb calls TRBD2, which cannot be checked without DNA. CDR1 and CDR2 from the germline V gene are DFQATT and SNEGSKA (reference sequence). The CDR3 totals 14 residues. Here the CDR3 reads CSASRASGSGEQYF.

V is TRBV12-3 or TRBV12-4 and J is TRBJ1-2; TCRdb proposes TRBD1, but this gene call is untestable without DNA. This CDR3 comprises 16 residues. CDR3 loop: CASSPHSTGGFSGYTF.